This T cell receptor (beta chain) was captured by sequencing in a study of PD-L1 blockade in urothelial cancer. Across the study: Counts from blood samples showed a median of roughly 130,000 T cells.

Germline values: CDR1 MDHEN, CDR2 SYDVKM. With 6 bases removed from V and 1 base from J, the gap between germline ends came to 19 bases. This CDR3 is 17 amino acids long. Assay used: immunoSEQ multiplex PCR; TCRdb lists only in-frame clones, some missing. This table holds under 90,000 clones, over 90% found once. The input for sequencing was PBMCs, taken around atezolizumab (anti-PD-L1) treatment. The chain recombines TRBV28 with TRBJ2-1; D may be TRBD1 (6 bases). The TCR originated in a man in his 60s with urothelial cancer. The CDR3 DNA sequence: TGTGCCAGCAGGTTCACCCGGACAGCTACTTCCTACAATGAGCAGTTCTTC. Amino acid sequence: CASRFTRTATSYNEQFF. Using reference TRBV28 and TRBJ2-1 for the parts outside the CDR3, the full variable domain is DVKVTQSSRYLVKRTGEKVFLECVQDMDHENMFWYRQDPGLGLRLIYFSYDVKMKEKGDIPEGYSVSREKKERFSLILESASTNQTSMYLCASRFTRTATSYNEQFFGPGTRLTVL.